Listed below are T cell receptor beta chains from one sample, sequenced in a study of blood T cell repertoires in COVID-19. The table came from immunoSEQ multiplex PCR; TCRdb's copy has only in-frame clones and leaves some out. This sample carries some 350,000 clones, 85% to 90% of them seen once, and the ten largest clones take 3%. The sequenced sample consisted of peripheral blood. These receptors were collected from a human donor in a cohort sampled during active COVID-19. The CDR3 runs from the conserved cysteine through the conserved F or W. A D gene is named only where the DNA matches it firmly. A clone size is listed for some rows: how often the clone was seen (once, few, many), or a class if it is expanded.

d_gene: -; v_gene: TRBV5-5; j_gene: TRBJ2-7; abundance: -; CDR3aa: CASSLQGSSYEQYF; CDR3nt: TGTGCCAGCAGCCTCCAGGGCAGTTCCTACGAGCAGTACTTC
d_gene: -; v_gene: TRBV5-1; j_gene: TRBJ2-4; abundance: -; CDR3aa: CASSLAGQGGNIQYF; CDR3nt: TGCGCCAGCAGCTTGGCCGGGCAGGGTGGCAACATTCAGTACTTC
d_gene: -; v_gene: TRBV4-1; j_gene: TRBJ1-3; abundance: -; CDR3aa: CASAYKSSGPSGNTIYF; CDR3nt: TGCGCCAGCGCCTATAAGTCCTCAGGCCCCTCTGGAAACACCATATATTTT
d_gene: TRBD2; v_gene: TRBV9; j_gene: TRBJ2-3; abundance: -; CDR3aa: CASSSRTAGWEVADTQYF; CDR3nt: TGTGCCAGCAGCTCACGAACAGCGGGATGGGAGGTCGCAGATACGCAGTATTTT
d_gene: TRBD1; v_gene: TRBV6-1; j_gene: TRBJ1-6; abundance: -; CDR3aa: CASSESPGGVTPLHF; CDR3nt: TGTGCCAGCAGTGAGTCCCCAGGGGGAGTGACACCCCTCCACTTT
d_gene: -; v_gene: TRBV21-1; j_gene: TRBJ2-2; abundance: -; CDR3aa: CASSKGGGRPANTGELFF; CDR3nt: TGTGCCAGCAGCAAAGGGGGGGGGCGACCCGCGAACACCGGGGAGCTGTTTTTT
d_gene: TRBD1; v_gene: TRBV3-1/TRBV3-2; j_gene: TRBJ2-2; abundance: -; CDR3aa: CASSHWDRGRSAGELFF; CDR3nt: TGTGCCAGCAGCCACTGGGACAGGGGGAGGTCCGCCGGGGAGCTGTTTTTT
d_gene: TRBD1; v_gene: TRBV2; j_gene: TRBJ1-2; abundance: once; CDR3aa: CASSRGQGYGYTF; CDR3nt: TGTGCCAGCAGTCGGGGACAGGGCTATGGCTACACCTTC
d_gene: TRBD2; v_gene: TRBV5-1; j_gene: TRBJ2-5; abundance: -; CDR3aa: CASSLGGLAGGPEETQYF; CDR3nt: TGCGCCAGCAGCTTGGGGGGATTAGCGGGAGGCCCTGAAGAGACCCAGTACTTC
d_gene: -; v_gene: TRBV11-2; j_gene: TRBJ1-2; abundance: -; CDR3aa: CASSLSRGYGYTF; CDR3nt: TGTGCCAGCAGCTTATCTAGGGGCTATGGCTACACCTTC
d_gene: TRBD1; v_gene: TRBV3-1/TRBV3-2; j_gene: TRBJ1-4; abundance: -; CDR3aa: CASSQAGQGGEKLFF; CDR3nt: TGTGCCAGCAGCCAAGCGGGACAGGGTGGAGAAAAACTGTTTTTT
d_gene: TRBD1; v_gene: TRBV6-5; j_gene: TRBJ1-6; abundance: -; CDR3aa: CASSYDRVYNSPLHF; CDR3nt: TGTGCCAGCAGTTACGACAGGGTCTATAATTCACCCCTCCACTTT
d_gene: -; v_gene: TRBV27; j_gene: TRBJ1-6; abundance: -; CDR3aa: CASSLGGYPNSPLHF; CDR3nt: TGTGCCAGCAGTTTAGGAGGCTACCCTAATTCACCCCTCCACTTT
d_gene: -; v_gene: TRBV7-2; j_gene: TRBJ2-3; abundance: -; CDR3aa: CASSLEAEITDTQYF; CDR3nt: TGTGCCAGCAGCTTAGAAGCGGAAATCACAGATACGCAGTATTTT
d_gene: -; v_gene: TRBV4-2; j_gene: TRBJ2-1; abundance: few; CDR3aa: CASSQGGGGRPADEQFF; CDR3nt: TGTGCCAGCAGCCAAGGGGGGGGCGGGAGACCTGCGGATGAGCAGTTCTTC
d_gene: TRBD1; v_gene: TRBV4-1; j_gene: TRBJ1-2; abundance: few; CDR3aa: CASSQDPQGAKGYTF; CDR3nt: TGCGCCAGCAGCCAAGACCCACAGGGGGCTAAAGGCTACACCTTC
d_gene: -; v_gene: TRBV2; j_gene: TRBJ1-5; abundance: -; CDR3aa: CASTPGNQPQHF; CDR3nt: TGTGCCAGCACACCAGGTAATCAGCCCCAGCATTTT
d_gene: -; v_gene: TRBV2; j_gene: TRBJ1-5; abundance: -; CDR3aa: CASSGEINQPQHF; CDR3nt: TGTGCCAGTTCAGGGGAAATCAATCAGCCCCAGCATTTT
d_gene: TRBD1; v_gene: TRBV27; j_gene: TRBJ1-1; abundance: -; CDR3aa: CASSTLGTGYTEAFF; CDR3nt: TGTGCCAGCTCGACGCTCGGGACAGGTTACACTGAAGCTTTCTTT
d_gene: -; v_gene: TRBV3-1/TRBV3-2; j_gene: TRBJ1-5; abundance: -; CDR3aa: CASSQTASNQPQHF; CDR3nt: TGTGCCAGCAGCCAGACAGCCAGCAATCAGCCCCAGCATTTT
d_gene: -; v_gene: TRBV5-1; j_gene: TRBJ2-1; abundance: -; CDR3aa: CASSLDLEQFF; CDR3nt: TGCGCCAGCAGCTTGGACCTAGAGCAGTTCTTC
d_gene: TRBD2; v_gene: TRBV5-4; j_gene: TRBJ2-7; abundance: -; CDR3aa: CASSDPGLARGEQYF; CDR3nt: TGTGCCAGCAGCGACCCGGGACTAGCGAGGGGGGAGCAGTACTTC
d_gene: TRBD1; v_gene: TRBV19; j_gene: TRBJ2-6; abundance: -; CDR3aa: CASSPWTGNSGANVLTF; CDR3nt: TGTGCCAGTAGCCCTTGGACAGGCAACTCTGGGGCCAACGTCCTGACTTTC
d_gene: -; v_gene: TRBV5-1; j_gene: TRBJ2-1; abundance: once; CDR3aa: CASSLALANEQFF; CDR3nt: TGCGCCAGCAGCTTGGCATTAGCCAATGAGCAGTTCTTC
d_gene: -; v_gene: TRBV9; j_gene: TRBJ1-1; abundance: once; CDR3aa: CASNPSGDMNTEAFF; CDR3nt: TGTGCCAGCAACCCTTCAGGGGATATGAACACTGAAGCTTTCTTT
d_gene: -; v_gene: TRBV10-2; j_gene: TRBJ2-7; abundance: -; CDR3aa: CASRGRFYEQYF; CDR3nt: TGCGCCAGCAGGGGCAGGTTTTACGAGCAGTACTTC
d_gene: TRBD1; v_gene: TRBV6-1; j_gene: TRBJ1-5; abundance: -; CDR3aa: CASSGGLGDRAPNQPQHF; CDR3nt: TGTGCCAGCAGTGGGGGCTTAGGGGACAGGGCCCCGAATCAGCCCCAGCATTTT
d_gene: -; v_gene: TRBV7-2; j_gene: TRBJ1-4; abundance: -; CDR3aa: CASSLYRTTNEKLFF; CDR3nt: TGTGCCAGCAGCTTATACAGGACAACTAATGAAAAACTGTTTTTT
d_gene: -; v_gene: TRBV7-2; j_gene: TRBJ2-7; abundance: once; CDR3aa: CASSHSVNYEQYF; CDR3nt: TGTGCCAGCAGCCATTCAGTAAACTACGAGCAGTACTTC
d_gene: -; v_gene: TRBV6-6; j_gene: TRBJ1-4; abundance: -; CDR3aa: CASSYSGQLNEKLFF; CDR3nt: TGTGCCAGCAGTTACTCCGGACAGCTTAATGAAAAACTGTTTTTT
d_gene: -; v_gene: TRBV20-1; j_gene: TRBJ1-2; abundance: -; CDR3aa: CSASRQSPGGYGYTF; CDR3nt: TGCAGTGCTAGTCGGCAGTCTCCAGGAGGGTATGGCTACACCTTC
d_gene: -; v_gene: TRBV5-4; j_gene: TRBJ1-2; abundance: -; CDR3aa: CASSFVARQGPLNYGYTF; CDR3nt: TGTGCCAGCAGCTTCGTTGCGCGCCAGGGGCCTTTAAACTATGGCTACACCTTC
d_gene: -; v_gene: TRBV6-5; j_gene: TRBJ1-1; abundance: once; CDR3aa: CASLEPLQSNTEAFF; CDR3nt: TGTGCCAGCCTAGAACCCCTCCAATCGAACACTGAAGCTTTCTTT
d_gene: -; v_gene: TRBV6-5; j_gene: TRBJ1-4; abundance: -; CDR3aa: CASSQGLEKLFF; CDR3nt: TGTGCCAGCAGTCAGGGGTTAGAAAAACTGTTTTTT
d_gene: -; v_gene: TRBV7-9; j_gene: TRBJ2-7; abundance: -; CDR3aa: CASSPVGLAGSHEQYF; CDR3nt: TGTGCCAGCAGCCCAGTGGGACTCGCTGGGAGCCACGAGCAGTACTTC
d_gene: TRBD1; v_gene: TRBV5-4; j_gene: TRBJ2-7; abundance: -; CDR3aa: CASSLGGTGDYEQYF; CDR3nt: TGTGCCAGCAGCTTGGGTGGGACAGGGGACTACGAGCAGTACTTC
d_gene: -; v_gene: TRBV28; j_gene: TRBJ2-5; abundance: -; CDR3aa: CATRVSKETQYF; CDR3nt: TGTGCCACCAGGGTGTCTAAAGAGACCCAGTACTTC
d_gene: -; v_gene: TRBV10-3; j_gene: TRBJ1-2; abundance: -; CDR3aa: CAISESTFRGIHGYTF; CDR3nt: TGTGCCATCAGTGAGTCGACATTTCGGGGGATTCATGGTTACACCTTC
d_gene: -; v_gene: TRBV7-8; j_gene: TRBJ2-1; abundance: -; CDR3aa: CASSFRSPSHEQFF; CDR3nt: TGTGCCAGCAGCTTTAGGAGTCCTTCGCATGAGCAGTTCTTC
d_gene: -; v_gene: TRBV18; j_gene: TRBJ2-3; abundance: -; CDR3aa: CASSPTGPSTDTQYF; CDR3nt: TGTGCCAGCTCACCAACAGGCCCTAGCACAGATACGCAGTATTTT
d_gene: TRBD1; v_gene: TRBV30; j_gene: TRBJ1-6; abundance: -; CDR3aa: CAWITGENSPLHF; CDR3nt: TGTGCCTGGATTACAGGGGAGAATTCACCCCTCCACTTT
d_gene: TRBD1; v_gene: TRBV27; j_gene: TRBJ1-2; abundance: -; CDR3aa: CASSPTGGSWGYTF; CDR3nt: TGTGCCAGCAGTCCTACAGGGGGCTCTTGGGGCTACACCTTC
d_gene: TRBD1; v_gene: TRBV5-1; j_gene: TRBJ2-3; abundance: -; CDR3aa: CASSPGDRYSTDTQYF; CDR3nt: TGCGCCAGCAGCCCGGGGGACAGGTATAGCACAGATACGCAGTATTTT
d_gene: -; v_gene: TRBV27; j_gene: TRBJ1-6; abundance: -; CDR3aa: CASSTQRSSYNSPLHF; CDR3nt: TGTGCCAGCAGTACCCAGAGGAGCTCCTATAATTCACCCCTCCACTTT
d_gene: -; v_gene: TRBV5-6; j_gene: TRBJ2-7; abundance: -; CDR3aa: CASSPTASASSYEQYF; CDR3nt: TGTGCCAGCAGCCCCACGGCTAGCGCTAGCTCCTACGAGCAGTACTTC
d_gene: TRBD1; v_gene: TRBV2; j_gene: TRBJ2-6; abundance: -; CDR3aa: CASSPGTGVSGANVLTF; CDR3nt: TGTGCCAGCAGTCCCGGGACAGGGGTGTCTGGGGCCAACGTCCTGACTTTC
d_gene: TRBD2; v_gene: TRBV19; j_gene: TRBJ2-1; abundance: -; CDR3aa: CASSIGASGYAYNEQFF; CDR3nt: TGTGCCAGTAGTATAGGGGCTAGCGGGTATGCCTACAATGAGCAGTTCTTC
d_gene: -; v_gene: TRBV20-1; j_gene: TRBJ2-7; abundance: once; CDR3aa: CSASGREQYF; CDR3nt: TGCAGTGCTAGCGGTCGCGAGCAGTACTTC
d_gene: -; v_gene: TRBV12-3/TRBV12-4; j_gene: TRBJ1-2; abundance: -; CDR3aa: CASRRTGVYGYTF; CDR3nt: TGTGCCAGCAGGCGCACAGGTGTCTATGGCTACACCTTC
d_gene: -; v_gene: TRBV19; j_gene: TRBJ2-1; abundance: -; CDR3aa: CASSITSKLDEQFF; CDR3nt: TGTGCCAGTAGTATAACCTCCAAGCTCGATGAGCAGTTCTTC